This passage covers 13 T cell receptor beta chains from one sample sequenced in a study of cytomegalovirus exposure and HLA in healthy donors. Amplification used 60 Vbeta primers and 13 Jbeta primers. Method: immunoSEQ multiplex PCR; TCRdb's copy keeps in-frame clones and lacks some. The data hold some 59,000 clones, with more than 65% observed a single time. What was sequenced was PBMCs. These TCRs come from a young woman in good health and CMV-seronegative.

The chain uses TRBV6-1 and TRBJ2-5; 8 bases fit TRBD1. Per the germline V gene, CDR1 is MNHNS and CDR2 is SASEGT. The junction had 10 bases not matched to a gene; V was cut back by 5 bases and J by 5 bases. The CDR3 covers 15 residues. This chain's CDR3 is CASSPGTGLRETQYF. CDR3 nucleotides: TGTGCCAGCAGTCCCGGGACAGGCTTGAGGGAGACCCAGTACTTC.

This rearrangement joins TRBV7-3 to TRBJ2-3; D gene ambiguous. The CDR3 totals 13 residues. The ends were cut back, 4 bases at V and 2 bases at J, with 7 bases in the middle. Germline CDR1 reads SGHTA; CDR2 reads FQGTGA. CDR3 sequence: CASSYRYTDTQYF. DNA of the CDR3: TGTGCCAGCAGCTACCGGTACACAGATACGCAGTATTTT.

This sequence joins TRBV9 and TRBJ2-7; D possibly corresponds to TRBD1 (6 bases). This CDR3 has 14 residues. The V end was cut by 3 bases, the J end by 2 bases, with 12 bases between. Looked up from germline, CDR1 is SGDLS and CDR2 is YYNGEE. The DNA of the CDR3 is TGTGCCAGCAGCGAACAGGGCAAAACCTACGAGCAGTACTTC. Protein: CASSEQGKTYEQYF.

The chain recombines TRBV7-8 with TRBJ1-4; TRBD1 might be the D (5 bases). There are 14 residues in the CDR3. The ends were cut back, 5 bases at V and 8 bases at J, with 15 bases in the middle. CDR1 is SGHVS and CDR2 is FQNEAQ in the germline V gene. CDR3 region: CASSPGREGEKLFF. The CDR3 nucleotides are TGTGCCAGCAGCCCGGGTCGGGAGGGGGAAAAACTGTTTTTT.

This rearrangement joins TRBV2 to TRBJ1-6; D is ambiguous. Looked up from germline, CDR1 is SNHLY and CDR2 is FYNNEI. V lost 3 bases and J lost 9, with 3 bases in between. This CDR3 contains 11 residues. This CDR3 reads CASSDSSPLHF. CDR3 coding DNA: TGTGCCAGCAGTGATAGTTCACCCCTCCACTTT. Looking up the rest from reference TRBV2 and TRBJ1-6 gives the full variable domain: EPEVTQTPSHQVTQMGQEVILRCVPISNHLYFYWYRQILGQKVEFLVSFYNNEISEKSEIFDDQFSVERPDGSNFTLKIRSTKLEDSAMYFCASSDSSPLHFGNGTRLTVT.

The rearrangement links TRBV2 to TRBJ2-5, with 8 bases that match TRBD1. The CDR3 has 13 residues. With 6 bases clipped from V and 3 bases from J, the junction kept 3 bases outside the gene matches. Germline assignment: CDR1 SNHLY and CDR2 FYNNEI. CDR3 loop: CASSGQGKETQYF. CDR3 bases: TGTGCCAGCAGCGGACAGGGCAAAGAGACCCAGTACTTC. The full variable domain, completed using reference TRBV2 and TRBJ2-5, is EPEVTQTPSHQVTQMGQEVILRCVPISNHLYFYWYRQILGQKVEFLVSFYNNEISEKSEIFDDQFSVERPDGSNFTLKIRSTKLEDSAMYFCASSGQGKETQYFGPGTRLLVL.

CDR3 sequence: CASSRPGTGAGNTIYF. The DNA for the CDR3 is TGTGCCAGCAGCCGTCCCGGGACAGGGGCCGGAAACACCATATATTTT. This sequence joins TRBV7-9 and TRBJ1-3, with 10 bases fitting TRBD1. V lost 5 bases and J lost 4; bases outside the gene matches: 8. The CDR3 extends over 16 amino acids. The germline gives CDR1 SEHNR, CDR2 FQNEAQ (reference sequence).

The rearrangement joins TRBV2 to TRBJ1-1; possibly TRBD1 for D (5 bases). The CDR3 is made up of 14 amino acids. V shed 1 base and J shed 1 base, with 7 bases lying between them. The germline V gene encodes CDR1 SNHLY and CDR2 FYNNEI. The CDR3 DNA follows: TGTGCCAGCAGTGAAGGCGGGGGGAACACTGAAGCTTTCTTT. It yields the protein CASSEGGGNTEAFF.

The chain combines TRBV30 with TRBJ2-5, with D unresolved. CDR3 length: 10 amino acids. The germline V gene has CDR1 GTSNPN and CDR2 SVGIG (reference sequence). V shed 3 bases and J shed 5 bases, with 4 bases lying between them. The CDR3 DNA reads TGTGCCTGGAGGAGGGAGACCCAGTACTTC. It yields the protein CAWRRETQYF.

The chain uses TRBV5-8 and TRBJ1-1, with D perhaps TRBD1 (6 bases). The CDR3 covers 11 residues. V was pared by 4 bases and J by 8 bases, with 9 bases between. Germline V gene lookup returns CDR1 SGHTS and CDR2 YDEGEE. DNA of the CDR3: TGTGCCAGCAGCACCGGGACAGAAGCTTTCTTT. It yields the protein CASSTGTEAFF.

The chain joins TRBV27 to TRBJ2-3; weak D call: TRBD1 (5 bases). CDR1 is MNHEY, CDR2 SMNVEV, per germline (reference sequence). V lost 2 bases and J lost 3, with 9 bases in between. CDR3 length: 14 residues. CDR3 in amino acids: CASSLGHSTDTQYF. The CDR3 nucleotides are TGTGCCAGCAGTTTAGGACATTCGACAGATACGCAGTATTTT.

Regarding this clone: Other DNA sequences of this sample code for an identical CDR3. The chain recombines TRBV4-1 with TRBJ2-1, with 7 bases lining up with TRBD2. Per the germline V gene, CDR1 is MGHRA and CDR2 is YSYEKL. CDR3 length: 16 residues. The V and J ends lost 1 base and 1 base, in that order; junction bases with no gene match: 4. Here the CDR3 reads CASSQGLARSYNEQFF. DNA of the CDR3: TGCGCCAGCAGCCAAGGACTAGCTCGGTCCTACAATGAGCAGTTCTTC.

CDR3 nucleotides: TGTGCCAGCAGTGACCAGGACAGGGGGACCACCGGGGAGCTGTTTTTT. It encodes CASSDQDRGTTGELFF. The rearrangement joins TRBV6-4 to TRBJ2-2, with TRBD1 matching over 10 bases. J lost 4 bases, V lost 2 bases, and 4 bases had no gene match. The length of the CDR3 is 16 residues. The V gene's germline CDR1 is MRHNA and CDR2 SNTAGT.